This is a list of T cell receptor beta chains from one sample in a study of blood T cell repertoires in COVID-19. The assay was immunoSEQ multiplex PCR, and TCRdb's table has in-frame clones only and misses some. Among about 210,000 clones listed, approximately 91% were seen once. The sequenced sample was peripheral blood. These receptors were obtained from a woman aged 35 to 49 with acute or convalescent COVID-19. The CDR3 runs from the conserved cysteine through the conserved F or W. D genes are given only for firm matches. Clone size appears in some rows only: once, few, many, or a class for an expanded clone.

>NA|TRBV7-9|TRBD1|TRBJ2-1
CASSSTGTGPNNEQFF
TGTGCCAGCAGCTCTACCGGGACAGGGCCGAACAATGAGCAGTTCTTC
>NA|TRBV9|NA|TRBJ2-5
CASSLQSGGHRQETQYF
TGTGCCAGCAGCCTTCAATCGGGGGGACACCGACAAGAGACCCAGTACTTC
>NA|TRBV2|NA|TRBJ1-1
CASSEERTPNTEAFF
TGTGCCAGCAGTGAGGAACGGACTCCCAACACTGAAGCTTTCTTT
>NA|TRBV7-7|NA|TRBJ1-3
CASSLYFYGTTVPFSGNTIYF
TGTGCCAGCAGCCTCTACTTTTATGGAACGACAGTGCCCTTCTCTGGAAACACCATATATTTT
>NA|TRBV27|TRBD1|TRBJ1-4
CASSSRLILDRGRGFNEKLFF
TGTGCCAGCAGTTCTCGCTTGATACTGGACAGGGGGCGCGGATTTAATGAAAAACTGTTTTTT
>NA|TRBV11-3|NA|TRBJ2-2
CASRMGLTGELFF
TGTGCCAGCCGAATGGGGCTCACCGGGGAGCTGTTTTTT
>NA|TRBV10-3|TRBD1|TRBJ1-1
CAISESPTGVNTEAFF
TGTGCCATCAGTGAGTCTCCGACAGGGGTGAACACTGAAGCTTTCTTT
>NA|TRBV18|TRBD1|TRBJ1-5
CASSPGQGIDRGQPQHF
TGTGCCAGCTCACCGGGACAGGGTATCGATAGGGGTCAGCCCCAGCATTTT
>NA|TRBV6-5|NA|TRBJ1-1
CASSRRGRTEAFF
TGTGCCAGCAGCCGCCGGGGGAGGACTGAAGCTTTCTTT
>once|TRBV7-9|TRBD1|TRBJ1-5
CASSLGTGINQPQHF
TGTGCCAGCAGCTTAGGGACAGGAATTAATCAGCCCCAGCATTTT
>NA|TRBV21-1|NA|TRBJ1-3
CASRDRCNTIYF
TGTGCCAGCAGGGACAGGTGCAACACCATATATTTT
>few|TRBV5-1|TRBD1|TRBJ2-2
CASSLGHRGHTGELFF
TGCGCCAGCAGCTTAGGGCACAGGGGACACACCGGGGAGCTGTTTTTT
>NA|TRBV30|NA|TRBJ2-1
CAWSRGSGGEQFF
TGTGCCTGGAGCAGGGGATCAGGAGGTGAGCAGTTCTTC
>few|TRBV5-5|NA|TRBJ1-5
CASSSWEGGQPQHF
TGTGCCAGCAGCTCCTGGGAGGGTGGTCAGCCCCAGCATTTT
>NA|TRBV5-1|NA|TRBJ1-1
CASSPDSQPEAFF
TGCGCCAGCAGCCCCGACAGTCAACCTGAAGCTTTCTTT